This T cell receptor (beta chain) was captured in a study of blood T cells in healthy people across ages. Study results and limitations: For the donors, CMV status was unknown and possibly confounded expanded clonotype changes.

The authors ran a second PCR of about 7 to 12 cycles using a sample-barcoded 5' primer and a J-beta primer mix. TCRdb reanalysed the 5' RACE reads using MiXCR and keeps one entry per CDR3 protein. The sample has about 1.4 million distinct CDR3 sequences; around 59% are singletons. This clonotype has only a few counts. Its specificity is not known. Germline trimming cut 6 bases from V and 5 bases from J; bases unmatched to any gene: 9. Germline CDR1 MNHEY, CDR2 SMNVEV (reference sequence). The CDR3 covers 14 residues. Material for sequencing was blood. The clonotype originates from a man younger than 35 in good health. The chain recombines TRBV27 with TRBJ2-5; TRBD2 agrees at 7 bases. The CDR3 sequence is CASSPGRSGETQYF. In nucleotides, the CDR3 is TGTGCCAGCAGCCCCGGGAGGAGTGGGGAGACCCAGTACTTC.